This section outlines one T cell receptor beta chain sequence together with its context. This record belongs to a study of control samples from healthy donors and cancer patients. Some clones are missing from TCRdb's copy, which holds only in-frame ones; the method was immunoSEQ multiplex PCR. This repertoire shows fewer than 200,000 clones, 90% to 95% found once; its top ten account for about 4%. The CDR3 runs 16 residues. Germline V gene data show CDR1 as LNHNV and CDR2 as YYDKDF (reference sequence). Trimming pared 3 bases from V and 2 bases from J, leaving 16 bases between. This sequence originates from a woman aged 60-75 years in good health. The chain couples TRBV15 to TRBJ1-2; D call uncertain. Sequencing input: blood. This CDR3 reads CATSRGIRRKNYGYTF. The CDR3 nucleotides read TGTGCCACCAGCAGGGGGATACGGAGGAAAAACTATGGCTACACCTTC.